The T cell receptor (beta chain) described here comes from a study of vaccination and CD4 T cells after COVID-19. Study-level information: For each participant, vaccination comprised two doses of either the BNT162b2 or the mRNA-1273 vaccine. For post-vaccine samples, collection took place a median about 75 days after dose two, ranging from 14 to 241.

Oncomine TCR Beta short-read sequencing was applied to DNA from cultured CD4+ T cells. Using the QIAamp micro DNA kit, genomic DNA was extracted from the CD4+ T cells that had been cultured. From the PCR reads, TCRdb called clonotypes with MiXCR, one entry per CDR3 protein. The sample shows thousands of distinct CDR3 sequences, approximately 28% of them seen only once. Regarding treatment: roughly nine-day PBMC culture with coronavirus spike peptide pools or control peptides (ViraFEST assay). Collection of the unexposed donor's CD4+ T cells took place before the COVID-19 pandemic (2011-2018). A few counts support this clonotype. The antigen is not known. The sequence came from a human donor in good health. Sequencing was performed on CD4+ T cells from blood, cultured in vitro.

CDR3 bases: TGTGCCACCAGGATGGGACAGAACACCGGGGAGCTGTTTTTT. Protein product: CATRMGQNTGELFF. This chain joins TRBV24-1 and TRBJ2-2, with TRBD1 as a possible D gene (6 bases). Trimming took 7 bases from V and 1 from J, leaving 9 bases between them. The CDR3 length is 14 residues. From germline, CDR1 is KGHDR and CDR2 SFDVKD.